One sample yielded the 6 T cell receptor beta chains listed below, sequenced in a study of OX40 agonist ivuxolimab in advanced cancers. Only in-frame clones appear in the TCRdb table, and some are missing; sequencing was by immunoSEQ multiplex PCR. The sample has approximately 79,000 clones; approximately 86% are singletons. The sequencing used CD4+ or CD8+ T cells sorted from blood, collected in a trial of the OX40 agonist ivuxolimab. Receptors originate from an adult with an advanced solid tumor such as melanoma, head and neck, liver or kidney cancer.

The chain carries TRBV9 and TRBJ1-6; the D is unclear. Looked up from germline, CDR1 is SGDLS and CDR2 is YYNGEE. V was shortened by 4 bases and J by 10 bases, with 12 bases between the two germline ends. The CDR3 is made up of 13 amino acids. CDR3 in amino acids: CASSPSPGSPLHF. The CDR3 coding sequence is TGTGCCAGCAGCCCATCCCCTGGGTCACCCCTCCACTTT.

CDR3 residues: CASSLKQGGYGYTF. The CDR3 DNA is TGTGCCAGCAGCTTAAAGCAGGGAGGCTATGGCTACACCTTC. The chain combines TRBV11-1 with TRBJ1-2; maybe TRBD1 (5 bases). The V gene's germline CDR1 is SGHAT and CDR2 FQDESV (reference sequence). The CDR3 loop spans 14 amino acids. Between the trimmed V and J ends, which lost 2 bases and 4 bases, there was a span of 11 bases.

The chain employs TRBV9 and TRBJ2-2; unclear D gene. Germline V gives CDR1 SGDLS, CDR2 YYNGEE. The CDR3 is made up of 14 amino acids. The germline V and J ends were trimmed by 1 base and 5 bases, with 9 bases remaining between them. CDR3 sequence (DNA): TGTGCCAGCAGCGTAACCTCTTGGACCGGGGAGCTGTTTTTT. This codes for CASSVTSWTGELFF.

V is TRBV5-6 and J is TRBJ1-4, with TRBD1 matching over 7 bases. CDR1 SGHDT and CDR2 YYEEEE come from the germline V gene. This CDR3 has 18 amino acids. V dropped 4 bases and J dropped 1; count of bases not matched to a gene: 13. CDR3 DNA: TGTGCCAGCAGCGCCCTGACAGGGAGTAGAGGAACTAATGAAAAACTGTTTTTT. This codes for CASSALTGSRGTNEKLFF.

The chain has TRBV7-3 and TRBJ2-5; TRBD2 matches 10 bases. V trimming: 3 bases; J trimming: 2 bases; junction bases outside the gene matches: 3. This CDR3 region has 15 residues. Germline CDR1 SGHTA, CDR2 FQGTGA. The CDR3 here is CASSFSGGTQETQYF. The CDR3 DNA reads as TGTGCCAGCAGCTTTAGCGGGGGGACTCAAGAGACCCAGTACTTC.

J is TRBJ2-5 and V is TRBV28; D assignment may be TRBD1 or TRBD2 (5 bases each). V lost 1 base and J 1 base, leaving 13 bases between the germline ends. This CDR3 is 16 amino acids long. Germline V gene data show CDR1 as MDHEN and CDR2 as SYDVKM. This CDR3 reads CASSLSIGTVQETQYF. The CDR3 nucleotides are TGTGCCAGCAGTTTATCCATCGGGACGGTCCAAGAGACCCAGTACTTC.